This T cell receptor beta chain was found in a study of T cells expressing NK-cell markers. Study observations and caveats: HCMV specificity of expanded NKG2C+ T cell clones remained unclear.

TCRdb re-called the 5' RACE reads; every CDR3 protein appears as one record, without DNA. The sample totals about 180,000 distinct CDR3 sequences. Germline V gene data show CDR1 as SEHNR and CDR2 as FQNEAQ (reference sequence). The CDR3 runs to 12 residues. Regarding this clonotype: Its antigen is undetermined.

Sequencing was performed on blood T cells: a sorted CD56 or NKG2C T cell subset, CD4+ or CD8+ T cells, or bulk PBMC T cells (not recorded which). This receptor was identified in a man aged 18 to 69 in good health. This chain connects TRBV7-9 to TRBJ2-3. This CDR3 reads CASSQRTDTQYF.